The present T cell receptor beta chain was sequenced within a study of blood T cell repertoires in COVID-19. In the study overall: COVID-19 samples from acute and convalescent phases originated in the United States, Italy and Spain.

Profiled with immunoSEQ multiplex PCR; TCRdb holds only in-frame clones, not every one. Of under 120,000 clones in the sample, less than 85% were seen once. From germline, CDR1 is ENHRY and CDR2 SYGVKD. The ends lost 0 bases at V and 4 bases at J; junction bases unmatched: 6. This CDR3 has 15 residues. A single count supports this clone. This sequence joins TRBV10-3 and TRBJ2-7; 7 positions match TRBD2. The sequence was collected from a man aged 65-85 years with active or convalescent COVID-19. Sample: peripheral blood. Here the CDR3 reads CAISESPAGRYEQYF. The CDR3 DNA reads as TGTGCCATCAGTGAGTCCCCAGCGGGGAGGTACGAGCAGTACTTC.